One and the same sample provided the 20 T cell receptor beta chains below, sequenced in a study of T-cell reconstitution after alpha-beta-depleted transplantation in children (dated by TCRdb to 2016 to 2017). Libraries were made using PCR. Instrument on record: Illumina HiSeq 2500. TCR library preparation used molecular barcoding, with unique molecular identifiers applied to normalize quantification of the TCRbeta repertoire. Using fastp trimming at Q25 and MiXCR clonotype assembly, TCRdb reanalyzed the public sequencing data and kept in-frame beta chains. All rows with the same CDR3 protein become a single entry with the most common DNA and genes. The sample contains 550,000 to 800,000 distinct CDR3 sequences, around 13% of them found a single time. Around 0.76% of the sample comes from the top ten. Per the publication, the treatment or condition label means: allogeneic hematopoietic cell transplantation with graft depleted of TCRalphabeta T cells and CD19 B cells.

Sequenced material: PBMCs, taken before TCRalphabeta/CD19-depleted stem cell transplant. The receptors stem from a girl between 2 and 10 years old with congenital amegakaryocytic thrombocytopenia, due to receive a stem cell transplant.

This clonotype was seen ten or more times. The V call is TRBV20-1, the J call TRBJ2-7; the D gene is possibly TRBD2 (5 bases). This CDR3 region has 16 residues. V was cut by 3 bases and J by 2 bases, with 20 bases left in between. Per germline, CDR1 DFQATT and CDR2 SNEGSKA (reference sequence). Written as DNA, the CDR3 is TGCAGTGCTAGGCCTGGAGCGGCAAACGCCGCCTACGAGCAGTACTTC. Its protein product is CSARPGAANAAYEQYF.

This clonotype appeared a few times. The CDR3 region has the DNA TGTGCCAGCAGCTTAGGAGGCGTATTGAATGAGCAGTTCTTC. Amino acid sequence: CASSLGGVLNEQFF. The chain carries TRBV11-3 and TRBJ2-1; D is undetermined. The CDR3 runs to 14 residues. The germline V gene has CDR1 SGHNT and CDR2 YENEEA. V shed 1 base and J shed 7 bases, with 11 bases lying between them. Variable domain in full (rest from reference TRBV11-3 and TRBJ2-1): EAGVVQSPRYKIIEKKQPVAFWCNPISGHNTLYWYLQNLGQGPELLIRYENEEAVDDSQLPKDRFSAERLKGVDSTLKIQPAELGDSAVYLCASSLGGVLNEQFFGPGTRLTVL.

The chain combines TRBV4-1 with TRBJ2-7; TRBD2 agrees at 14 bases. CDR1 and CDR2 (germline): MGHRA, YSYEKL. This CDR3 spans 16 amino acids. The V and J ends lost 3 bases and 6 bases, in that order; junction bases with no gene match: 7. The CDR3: CASSHAGLAGVFEQYF. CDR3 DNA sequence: TGCGCCAGCAGCCATGCGGGACTAGCGGGAGTTTTCGAGCAGTACTTC.

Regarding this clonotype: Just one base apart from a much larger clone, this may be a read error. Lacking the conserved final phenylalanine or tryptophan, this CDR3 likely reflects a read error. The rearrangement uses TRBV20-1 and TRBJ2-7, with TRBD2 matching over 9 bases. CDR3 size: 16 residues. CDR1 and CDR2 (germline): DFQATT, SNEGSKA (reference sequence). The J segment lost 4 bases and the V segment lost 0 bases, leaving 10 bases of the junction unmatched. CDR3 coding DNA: TGCAGTGCTAGAGATCTGGCGGGAGGGCGTCGGTACGAGCAGTACTCC. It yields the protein CSARDLAGGRRYEQYS.

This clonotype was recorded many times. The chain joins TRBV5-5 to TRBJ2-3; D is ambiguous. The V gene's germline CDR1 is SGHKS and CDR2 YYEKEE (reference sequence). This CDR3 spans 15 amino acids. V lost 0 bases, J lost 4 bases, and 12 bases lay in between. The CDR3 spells CASSLASSRPDTQYF. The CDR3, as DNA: TGTGCCAGCAGCTTGGCAAGTTCTCGACCAGATACGCAGTATTTT.

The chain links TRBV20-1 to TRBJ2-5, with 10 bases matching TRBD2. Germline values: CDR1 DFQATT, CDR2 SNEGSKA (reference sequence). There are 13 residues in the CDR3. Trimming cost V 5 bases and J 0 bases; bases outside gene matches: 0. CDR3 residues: CSALAGDQETQYF. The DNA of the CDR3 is TGCAGTGCTCTAGCGGGGGACCAAGAGACCCAGTACTTC.

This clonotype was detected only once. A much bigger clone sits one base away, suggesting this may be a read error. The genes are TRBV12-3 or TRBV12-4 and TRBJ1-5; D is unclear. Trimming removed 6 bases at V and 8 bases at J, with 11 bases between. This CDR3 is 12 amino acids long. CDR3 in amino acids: CASSLMMEPQHF. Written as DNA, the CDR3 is TGTGCCAGCAGCCTAATGATGGAGCCCCAGCATTTT.

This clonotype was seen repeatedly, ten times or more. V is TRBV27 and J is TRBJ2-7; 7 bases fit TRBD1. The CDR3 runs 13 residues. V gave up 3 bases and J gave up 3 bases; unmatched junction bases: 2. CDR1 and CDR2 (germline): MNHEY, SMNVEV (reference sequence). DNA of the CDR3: TGTGCCAGCAGTTTCCGGGACAGCTACGAGCAGTACTTC. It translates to CASSFRDSYEQYF.

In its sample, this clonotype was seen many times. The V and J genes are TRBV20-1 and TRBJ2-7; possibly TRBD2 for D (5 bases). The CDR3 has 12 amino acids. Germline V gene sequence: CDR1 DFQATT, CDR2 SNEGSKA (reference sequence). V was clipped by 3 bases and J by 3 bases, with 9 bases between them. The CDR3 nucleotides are TGCAGTGCTAGTAGCGACGACTACGAGCAGTACTTC. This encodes CSASSDDYEQYF.

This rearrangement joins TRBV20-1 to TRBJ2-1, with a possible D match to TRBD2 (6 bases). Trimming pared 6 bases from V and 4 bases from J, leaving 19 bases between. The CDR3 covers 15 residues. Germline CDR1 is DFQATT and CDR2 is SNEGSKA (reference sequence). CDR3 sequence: CSAKPISGAYNEQFF. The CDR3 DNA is TGCAGTGCGAAACCTATTAGCGGAGCATACAATGAGCAGTTCTTC.

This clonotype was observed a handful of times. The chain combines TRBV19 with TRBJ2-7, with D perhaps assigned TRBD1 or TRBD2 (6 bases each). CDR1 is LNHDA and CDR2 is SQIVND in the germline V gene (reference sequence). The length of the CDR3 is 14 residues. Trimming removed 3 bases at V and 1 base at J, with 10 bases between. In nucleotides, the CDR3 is TGTGCCAGTAGTATGGCGGGACAATCCTACGAGCAGTACTTC. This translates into CASSMAGQSYEQYF.

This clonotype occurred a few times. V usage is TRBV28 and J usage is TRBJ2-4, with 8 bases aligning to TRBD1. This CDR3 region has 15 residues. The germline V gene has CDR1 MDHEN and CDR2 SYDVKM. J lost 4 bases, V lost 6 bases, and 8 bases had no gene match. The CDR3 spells CASRPDRVLKNIQYF. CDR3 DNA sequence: TGTGCCAGCAGGCCGGACAGGGTTCTAAAAAACATTCAGTACTTC.

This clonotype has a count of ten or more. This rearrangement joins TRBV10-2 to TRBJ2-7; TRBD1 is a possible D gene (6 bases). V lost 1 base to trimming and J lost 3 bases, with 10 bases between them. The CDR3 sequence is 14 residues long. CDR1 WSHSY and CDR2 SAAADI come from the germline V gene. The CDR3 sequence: CASSEYIGGYEQYF. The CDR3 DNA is TGCGCCAGCAGTGAGTACATAGGGGGCTACGAGCAGTACTTC.

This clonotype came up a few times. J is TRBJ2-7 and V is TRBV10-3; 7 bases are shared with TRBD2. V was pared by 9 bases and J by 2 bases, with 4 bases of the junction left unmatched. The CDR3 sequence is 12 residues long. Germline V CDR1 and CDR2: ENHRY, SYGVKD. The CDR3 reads CAMASGTYEQYF. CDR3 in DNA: TGTGCCATGGCTAGCGGAACCTACGAGCAGTACTTC.

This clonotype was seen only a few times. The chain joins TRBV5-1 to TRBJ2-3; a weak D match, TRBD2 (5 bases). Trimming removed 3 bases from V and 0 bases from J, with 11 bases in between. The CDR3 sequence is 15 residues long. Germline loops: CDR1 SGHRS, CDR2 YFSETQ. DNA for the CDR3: TGCGCCAGCAGCTACGGACTTTTTAGCACAGATACGCAGTATTTT. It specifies CASSYGLFSTDTQYF.

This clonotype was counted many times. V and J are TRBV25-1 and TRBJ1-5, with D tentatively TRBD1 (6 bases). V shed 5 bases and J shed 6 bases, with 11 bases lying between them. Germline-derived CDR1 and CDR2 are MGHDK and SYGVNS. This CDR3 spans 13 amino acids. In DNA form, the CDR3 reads TGTGCCAGCAGTAAACAGGGAGCTCAGCCCCAGCATTTT. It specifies CASSKQGAQPQHF.

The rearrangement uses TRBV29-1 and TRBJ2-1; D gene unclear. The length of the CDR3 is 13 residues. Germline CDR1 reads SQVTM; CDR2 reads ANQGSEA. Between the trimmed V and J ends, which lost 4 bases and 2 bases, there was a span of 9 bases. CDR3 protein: CSVVQSTYNEQFF. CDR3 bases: TGCAGCGTTGTCCAGAGTACCTACAATGAGCAGTTCTTC.

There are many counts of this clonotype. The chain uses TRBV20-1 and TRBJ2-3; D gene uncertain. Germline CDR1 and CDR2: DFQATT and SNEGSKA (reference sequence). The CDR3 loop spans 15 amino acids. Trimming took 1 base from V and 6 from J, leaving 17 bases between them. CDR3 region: CSARAPHLSFDTQYF. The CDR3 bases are TGCAGTGCTAGAGCACCCCACCTTTCGTTTGATACGCAGTATTTT.

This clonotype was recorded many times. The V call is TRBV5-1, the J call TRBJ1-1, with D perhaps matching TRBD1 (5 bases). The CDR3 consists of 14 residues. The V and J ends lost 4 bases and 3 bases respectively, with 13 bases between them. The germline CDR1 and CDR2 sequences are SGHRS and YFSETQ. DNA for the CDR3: TGCGCCAGCAGCGGGGGAGATTGGGACACTGAAGCTTTCTTT. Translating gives CASSGGDWDTEAFF.

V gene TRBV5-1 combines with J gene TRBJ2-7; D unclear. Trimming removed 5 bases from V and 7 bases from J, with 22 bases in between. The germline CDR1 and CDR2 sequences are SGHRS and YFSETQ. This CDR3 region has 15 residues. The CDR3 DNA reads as TGCGCCAGCAGTTTGTCTCAGGCTGCGTCGGTAGAGCAGTACTTC. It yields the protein CASSLSQAASVEQYF.